The sequence of this T cell receptor beta chain was determined in a study of blood T cell repertoires in COVID-19. In the study overall: Researchers got acute and convalescent COVID-19 samples from the United States, Italy and Spain. In each case, the material was cDNA or gDNA derived from T cells, B-cell-depleted T cells, or PBMCs.

Per the original data handling: Amplification with reference gene primers provided the estimates of nucleated cell counts. Using immunoSEQ multiplex PCR, the repertoire was profiled, and TCRdb retains in-frame clones only, with some absent. V and J calls and clone size follow that table, whereas D and trimming were derived from the DNA. The sample carries fewer than 200,000 clones, approximately 84% recorded once. The CDR3 loop spans 15 amino acids. With 5 bases removed from V and 4 bases from J, the gap between germline ends came to 16 bases. Germline values: CDR1 MDHEN, CDR2 SYDVKM. The receptor was isolated from an older man with active or convalescent COVID-19. Specimen: peripheral blood. This chain connects TRBV28 to TRBJ2-3; unclear D gene. CDR3: CASSSPGERPDTQYF. For the CDR3, the DNA is TGTGCCAGCAGTAGCCCGGGTGAGCGCCCAGATACGCAGTATTTT.